This TCR beta chain was identified in a study of T cell repertoires in cytomegalovirus infection. Looking at the study overall: Recently identified HLA-C-restricted CMV epitopes were among the peptides used. An indication of both CMV infection and matching HLA type came from public TCR beta signatures.

Comments on this clonotype: Its antigen is undetermined.

One entry per CDR3 protein, called by TCRdb with MiXCR from the reads. The sample shows 650,000 to 900,000 distinct CDR3 sequences, 25% to 30% of them seen only once. Sequenced material: cultured CD8+ T cells from PBMCs, taken from culture after CMV antigen stimulation. This receptor was obtained from a human donor in good health (CMV status not recorded). Some clones in this sample may be carry-over from other donors' samples.

The CDR3 DNA sequence: TGTGCCAGCAGTTTTAAAAGCCTCGCGAGCAATGAGCAGTTCTTC. This codes for CASSFKSLASNEQFF. V usage is TRBV12-3 or TRBV12-4 and J usage is TRBJ2-1, with D hard to call. V was clipped by 3 bases and J by 6 bases, with 15 bases between them. The CDR3 is 15 residues long.